The rows below give T cell receptor beta chains drawn from one sample of a study of blood T cell repertoires in COVID-19. Libraries were prepared by immunoSEQ multiplex PCR; TCRdb keeps only in-frame clonotypes and omits some of them. This table holds 200,000 to 250,000 clones, 82% found once. The specimen sequenced was peripheral blood. These receptors were obtained from a woman older than 75 with acute or convalescent COVID-19. Both conserved end residues are part of each CDR3. The D gene is left open where the match is weak. Size tells how often a clone was seen (once, few, many) or the class of an expanded clone, and some rows leave it out.

clone_size j_call v_call d_call cdr3_aa cdr3_nt
- TRBJ2-7 TRBV4-3 - CASSQGGGSSYEQYF TGCGCCAGCAGCCAAGGTGGGGGGAGCTCCTACGAGCAGTACTTC
- TRBJ1-5 TRBV19 - CASSWGRSNQPQHF TGTGCCAGTAGTTGGGGGAGGAGCAATCAGCCCCAGCATTTT
- TRBJ1-5 TRBV6-5 - CASSMEGSLNQPQHF TGTGCCAGCTCCATGGAGGGAAGTCTCAATCAGCCCCAGCATTTT
- TRBJ1-4 TRBV6-1 - CASSETGKNEKLFF TGTGCCAGCAGTGAGACAGGCAAAAATGAAAAACTGTTTTTT
- TRBJ2-5 TRBV5-1 TRBD2 CASSLAGSGVQETQYF TGCGCCAGCAGCTTGGCCGGTAGCGGGGTTCAAGAGACCCAGTACTTC
medium-sized TRBJ1-1 TRBV20-1 - CSALQGIHGFF TGCAGTGCTTTGCAGGGTATTCACGGCTTCTTT
once TRBJ2-1 TRBV7-2 TRBD2 CASSSSGALMKQFF TGTGCCAGCAGCTCGAGCGGGGCCCTTATGAAGCAGTTCTTC
few TRBJ1-2 TRBV4-2 - CASSQDHAGGKIRYTF TGTGCCAGCAGCCAAGATCACGCGGGGGGCAAAATACGCTACACCTTC
- TRBJ1-5 TRBV7-2 TRBD1 CASSSPTGHQPQHF TGTGCCAGCAGCTCCCCGACAGGGCATCAGCCCCAGCATTTT
- TRBJ2-1 TRBV2 TRBD2 CASSGTSGGDNEQFF TGTGCCAGCAGCGGAACTAGCGGGGGGGATAATGAGCAGTTCTTC
- TRBJ1-1 TRBV5-6 - CASSLPTTGPTEAFF TGTGCCAGCAGCTTGCCGACAACAGGGCCCACTGAAGCTTTCTTT
- TRBJ2-5 TRBV15 TRBD2 CATSREGTSGVNGETQYF TGTGCCACCAGCAGAGAGGGGACTAGCGGGGTGAACGGTGAGACCCAGTACTTC
- TRBJ2-1 TRBV2 - CASSLRQDEQFF TGTGCCAGCAGTCTACGACAAGATGAGCAGTTCTTC
- TRBJ2-6 TRBV9 TRBD1 CASSPLQGAGGANVLTF TGTGCCAGCAGCCCCCTCCAGGGGGCCGGTGGGGCCAACGTCCTGACTTTC
- TRBJ1-2 TRBV6-5 - CASSYASGSSHYGYTF TGTGCCAGCAGTTACGCCTCAGGGTCTTCCCACTATGGCTACACCTTC
- TRBJ2-4 TRBV27 TRBD1 CASRSGQGAWYF TGTGCCAGCAGGTCAGGACAGGGGGCATGGTACTTC
- TRBJ2-1 TRBV19 - CASSTTGNSYNEQFF TGTGCCAGTAGTACCACCGGGAACTCCTACAATGAGCAGTTCTTC
- TRBJ1-6 TRBV6-6 TRBD1 CASRTGTGVNSPLHF TGTGCCAGCAGAACCGGGACAGGGGTAAATTCACCCCTCCACTTT
- TRBJ2-2 TRBV11-3 TRBD1 CASSMDRVDTGELFF TGTGCCAGCAGCATGGACAGGGTGGACACCGGGGAGCTGTTTTTT
- TRBJ2-5 TRBV28 TRBD1 CASSPYKDPSGGETQYF TGTGCCAGCAGTCCCTACAAGGACCCTTCAGGGGGCGAGACCCAGTACTTC
- TRBJ2-1 TRBV3-1/TRBV3-2 - CASSQVELAFEQFF TGTGCCAGCAGCCAAGTTGAACTAGCTTTCGAGCAGTTCTTC
- TRBJ2-1 TRBV7-2 - CASSLQGTNYNEQFF TGTGCCAGCAGCTTACAGGGGACAAACTACAATGAGCAGTTCTTC
- TRBJ2-2 TRBV9 TRBD2 CASSVAAGGNTGELFF TGTGCCAGCAGCGTAGCGGCGGGGGGGAACACCGGGGAGCTGTTTTTT
- TRBJ2-7 TRBV19 TRBD1 CASSIDGQGAGEQYF TGTGCCAGTAGTATAGACGGACAGGGGGCCGGCGAGCAGTACTTC
- TRBJ2-2 TRBV7-8 TRBD2 CASSRLAGEATGELFF TGTGCCAGCAGCCGACTAGCGGGGGAGGCCACCGGGGAGCTGTTTTTT
- TRBJ2-3 TRBV4-3 TRBD1 CASSQSSTGVSTDTQYF TGCGCCAGCAGCCAGTCCTCTACAGGGGTCTCCACAGATACGCAGTATTTT
- TRBJ1-1 TRBV7-9 - CASSLTGQRTEAFF TGTGCCAGCAGCTTAACCGGACAAAGAACTGAAGCTTTCTTT
- TRBJ1-1 TRBV29-1 - CSVRVGGDTEAFF TGCAGCGTTCGAGTAGGGGGTGACACTGAAGCTTTCTTT
- TRBJ1-6 TRBV2 TRBD1 CAGGQGNSPLHF TGTGCCGGAGGACAGGGAAATTCACCCCTCCACTTT
- TRBJ2-3 TRBV5-4 - CASSVGNSRTDTQYF TGTGCCAGCAGCGTGGGGAACAGTCGCACAGATACGCAGTATTTT
- TRBJ1-3 TRBV15 - CATSRDRGAGNTIYF TGTGCCACCAGCAGAGATCGGGGGGCTGGAAACACCATATATTTT
- TRBJ2-2 TRBV7-2 - CASNYKNTGELFF TGTGCCAGCAACTACAAGAACACCGGGGAGCTGTTTTTT